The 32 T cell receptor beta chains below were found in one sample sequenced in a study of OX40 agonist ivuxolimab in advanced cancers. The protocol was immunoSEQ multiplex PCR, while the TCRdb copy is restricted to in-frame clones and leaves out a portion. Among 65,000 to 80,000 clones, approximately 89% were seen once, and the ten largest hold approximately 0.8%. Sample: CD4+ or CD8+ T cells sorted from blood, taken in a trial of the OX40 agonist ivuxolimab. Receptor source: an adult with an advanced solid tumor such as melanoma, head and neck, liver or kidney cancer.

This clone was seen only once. CDR3 amino acids: CSVPNRGSGLAGADTQYF. The CDR3 DNA sequence: TGCAGCGTGCCTAACAGGGGCTCAGGACTAGCGGGAGCAGATACGCAGTATTTT. The chain is built from TRBV29-1 and TRBJ2-3; TRBD2 agrees at 13 bases. Germline-derived CDR1 and CDR2 are SQVTM and ANQGSEA. This CDR3 contains 18 residues. With 6 bases clipped from V and 4 bases from J, the junction kept 16 bases outside the gene matches.

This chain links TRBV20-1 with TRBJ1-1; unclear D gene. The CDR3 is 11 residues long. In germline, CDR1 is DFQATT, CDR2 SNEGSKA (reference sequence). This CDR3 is CSAESNTEAFF. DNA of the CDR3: TGCAGCGCTGAGAGTAACACTGAAGCTTTCTTT.

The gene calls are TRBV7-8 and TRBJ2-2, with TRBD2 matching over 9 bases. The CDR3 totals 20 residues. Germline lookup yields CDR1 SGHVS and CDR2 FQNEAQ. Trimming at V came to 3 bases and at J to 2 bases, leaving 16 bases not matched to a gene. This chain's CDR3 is CASSFTIGAREGRNTGELFF. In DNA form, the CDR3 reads TGTGCCAGCAGCTTCACAATAGGTGCGCGGGAGGGCCGAAACACCGGGGAGCTGTTTTTT.

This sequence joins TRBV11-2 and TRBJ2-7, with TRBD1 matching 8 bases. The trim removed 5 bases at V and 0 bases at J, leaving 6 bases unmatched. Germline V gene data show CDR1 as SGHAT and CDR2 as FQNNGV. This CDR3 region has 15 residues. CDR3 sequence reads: CASSPGQGNSYEQYF. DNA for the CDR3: TGTGCCAGCAGCCCCGGACAGGGTAACTCCTACGAGCAGTACTTC.

The DNA of the CDR3 is TGTGCCAGCAGTGATTCGCCTAGATGGGAGTTAGGGGGCACAGATACGCAGTATTTT. Amino acids: CASSDSPRWELGGTDTQYF. The chain employs TRBV2 and TRBJ2-3; D tentatively reads TRBD1 or TRBD2 (5 bases each). CDR3 length: 19 amino acids. The V gene lost 3 bases and the J gene lost 1 base, with 23 bases spanning the gap. Germline V gene lookup returns CDR1 SNHLY and CDR2 FYNNEI.

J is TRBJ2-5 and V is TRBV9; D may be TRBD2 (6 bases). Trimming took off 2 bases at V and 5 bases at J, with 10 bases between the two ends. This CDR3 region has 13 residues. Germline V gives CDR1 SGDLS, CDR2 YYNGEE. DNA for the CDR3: TGTGCCAGCAGCGTCGGGAGTTTCGAGACCCAGTACTTC. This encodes CASSVGSFETQYF.

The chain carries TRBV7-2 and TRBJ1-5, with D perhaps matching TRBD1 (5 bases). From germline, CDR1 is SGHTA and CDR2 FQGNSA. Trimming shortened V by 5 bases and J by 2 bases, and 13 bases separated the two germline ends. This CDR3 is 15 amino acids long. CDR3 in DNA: TGTGCCAGCAGCAAGTCCCCGGGGGGCAATCAGCCCCAGCATTTT. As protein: CASSKSPGGNQPQHF. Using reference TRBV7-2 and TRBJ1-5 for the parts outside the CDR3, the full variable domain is GAGVSQSPSNKVTEKGKDVELRCDPISGHTALYWYRQSLGQGLEFLIYFQGNSAPDKSGLPSDRFSAERTGGSVSTLTIQRTQQEDSAVYLCASSKSPGGNQPQHFGDGTRLSIL.

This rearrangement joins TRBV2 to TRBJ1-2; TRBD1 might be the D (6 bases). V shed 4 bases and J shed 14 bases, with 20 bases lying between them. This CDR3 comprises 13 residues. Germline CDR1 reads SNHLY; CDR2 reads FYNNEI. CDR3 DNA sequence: TGTGCCAGCAGTGGACAGGCGGGCGTTTTCGGGACCTTC. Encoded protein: CASSGQAGVFGTF. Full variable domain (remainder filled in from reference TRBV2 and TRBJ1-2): EPEVTQTPSHQVTQMGQEVILRCVPISNHLYFYWYRQILGQKVEFLVSFYNNEISEKSEIFDDQFSVERPDGSNFTLKIRSTKLEDSAMYFCASSGQAGVFGTFGSGTRLTVV.

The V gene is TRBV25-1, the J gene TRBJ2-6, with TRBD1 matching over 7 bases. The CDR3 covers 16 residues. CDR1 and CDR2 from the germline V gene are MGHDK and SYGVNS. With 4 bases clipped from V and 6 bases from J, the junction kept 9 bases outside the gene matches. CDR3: CASSARNTGVANVLTF. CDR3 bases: TGTGCCAGCAGTGCTCGTAATACAGGGGTGGCCAACGTCCTGACTTTC.

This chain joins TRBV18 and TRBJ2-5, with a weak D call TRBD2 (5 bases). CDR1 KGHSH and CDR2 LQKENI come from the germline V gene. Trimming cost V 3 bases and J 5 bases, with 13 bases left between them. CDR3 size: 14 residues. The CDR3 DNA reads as TGTGCCAGCTCACCCGAGGGCTCCAGGGAGACCCAGTACTTC. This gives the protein CASSPEGSRETQYF. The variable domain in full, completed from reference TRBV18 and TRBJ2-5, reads NAGVMQNPRHLVRRRGQEARLRCSPMKGHSHVYWYRQLPEEGLKFMVYLQKENIIDESGMPKERFSAEFPKEGPSILRIQQVVRGDSAAYFCASSPEGSRETQYFGPGTRLLVL.

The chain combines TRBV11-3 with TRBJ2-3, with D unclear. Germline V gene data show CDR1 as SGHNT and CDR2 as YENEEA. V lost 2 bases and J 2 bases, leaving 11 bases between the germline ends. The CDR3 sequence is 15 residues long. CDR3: CASSLRAKATDTQYF. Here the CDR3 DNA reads TGTGCCAGCAGCTTAAGGGCTAAGGCCACAGATACGCAGTATTTT.

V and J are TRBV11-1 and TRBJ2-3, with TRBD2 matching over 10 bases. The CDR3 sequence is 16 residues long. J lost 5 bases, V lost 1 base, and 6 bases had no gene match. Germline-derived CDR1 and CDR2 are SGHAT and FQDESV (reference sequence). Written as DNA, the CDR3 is TGTGCCAGCAGCTTAGGAGCGGGGGGGGCCCAAGATACGCAGTATTTT. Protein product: CASSLGAGGAQDTQYF.

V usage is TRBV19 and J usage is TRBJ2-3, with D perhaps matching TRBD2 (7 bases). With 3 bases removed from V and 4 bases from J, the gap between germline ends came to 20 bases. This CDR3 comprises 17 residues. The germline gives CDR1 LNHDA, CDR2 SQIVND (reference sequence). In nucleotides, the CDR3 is TGTGCCAGTAGTATTATTGGGGGGGGGCTGTCGGCAGATACGCAGTATTTT. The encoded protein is CASSIIGGGLSADTQYF.

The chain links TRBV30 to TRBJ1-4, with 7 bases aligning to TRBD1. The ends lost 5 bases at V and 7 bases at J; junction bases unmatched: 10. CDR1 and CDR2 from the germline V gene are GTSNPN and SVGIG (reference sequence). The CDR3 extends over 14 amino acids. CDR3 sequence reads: CAWRPSGGSEKLFF. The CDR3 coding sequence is TGTGCCTGGCGGCCATCAGGGGGTAGTGAAAAACTGTTTTTT. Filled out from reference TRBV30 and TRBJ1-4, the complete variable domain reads SQTIHQWPATLVQPVGSPLSLECTVEGTSNPNLYWYRQAAGRGLQLLFYSVGIGQISSEVPQNLSASRPQDRQFILSSKKLLLSDSGFYLCAWRPSGGSEKLFFGSGTQLSVL.

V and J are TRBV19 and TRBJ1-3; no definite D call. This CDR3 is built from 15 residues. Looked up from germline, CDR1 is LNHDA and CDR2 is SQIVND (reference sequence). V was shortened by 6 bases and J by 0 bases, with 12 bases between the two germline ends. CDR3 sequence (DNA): TGTGCCAGTAGCCCAGACCGGAGCTCTGGAAACACCATATATTTT. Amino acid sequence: CASSPDRSSGNTIYF.

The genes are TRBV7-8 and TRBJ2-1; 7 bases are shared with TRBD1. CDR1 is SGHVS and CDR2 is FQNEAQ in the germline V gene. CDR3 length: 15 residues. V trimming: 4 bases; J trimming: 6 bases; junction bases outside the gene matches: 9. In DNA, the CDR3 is TGTGCCAGCAGCTCACCCGAGACAGGGTCCAATGAGCAGTTCTTC. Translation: CASSSPETGSNEQFF.

The CDR3 region is CASSTSSGYSYEQYF. The CDR3 bases are TGTGCCAGTAGTACCAGTAGCGGATACTCCTACGAGCAGTACTTC. This chain links TRBV19 with TRBJ2-7, with D possibly TRBD2 on 6 matching bases. There are 15 residues in the CDR3. Germline V gene sequence: CDR1 LNHDA, CDR2 SQIVND (reference sequence). V was cut by 4 bases and J by 0 bases, with 13 bases left in between. Drawing the rest from reference TRBV19 and TRBJ2-7, the complete variable domain is DGGITQSPKYLFRKEGQNVTLSCEQNLNHDAMYWYRQDPGQGLRLIYYSQIVNDFQKGDIAEGYSVSREKKESFPLTVTSAQKNPTAFYLCASSTSSGYSYEQYFGPGTRLTVT.

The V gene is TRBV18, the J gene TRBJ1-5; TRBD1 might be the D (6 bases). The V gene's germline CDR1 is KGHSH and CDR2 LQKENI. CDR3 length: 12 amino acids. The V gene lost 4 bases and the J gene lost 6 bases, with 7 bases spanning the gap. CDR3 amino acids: CASSRGGQPQHF. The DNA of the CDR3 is TGTGCCAGCTCACGAGGGGGTCAGCCCCAGCATTTT.

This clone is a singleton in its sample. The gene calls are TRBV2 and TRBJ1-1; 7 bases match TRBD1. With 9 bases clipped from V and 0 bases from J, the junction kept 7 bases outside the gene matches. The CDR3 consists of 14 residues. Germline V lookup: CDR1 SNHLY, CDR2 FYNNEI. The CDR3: CASTGQLMNTEAFF. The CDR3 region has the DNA TGTGCCAGTACGGGACAGCTTATGAACACTGAAGCTTTCTTT.

The CDR3 DNA reads as TGTGCCAGCAGCTTGATACCGTGGGGTGCTGAAGCTTTCTTT. It is translated as CASSLIPWGAEAFF. The V gene is TRBV6-1, the J gene TRBJ1-1; D not certain. The V gene's germline CDR1 is MNHNS and CDR2 SASEGT. This CDR3 region has 14 residues. V was trimmed by 6 bases and J by 6 bases, leaving 17 bases between them.

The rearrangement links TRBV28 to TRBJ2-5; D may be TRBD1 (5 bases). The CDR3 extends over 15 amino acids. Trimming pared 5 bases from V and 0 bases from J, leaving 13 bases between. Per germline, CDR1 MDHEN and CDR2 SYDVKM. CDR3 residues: CASSKVTAYQETQYF. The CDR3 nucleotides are TGTGCCAGCAGTAAAGTGACAGCCTACCAAGAGACCCAGTACTTC.

This CDR3 reads CASSFLPRANEKLFF. The DNA for the CDR3 is TGTGCCAGCAGCTTCTTGCCCAGGGCGAATGAAAAACTGTTTTTT. The genes are TRBV7-2 and TRBJ1-4; weak D call: TRBD1 (5 bases). The CDR3 loop spans 15 amino acids. V lost 3 bases and J lost 5, with 13 bases in between. From germline, CDR1 is SGHTA and CDR2 FQGNSA.

The CDR3 DNA follows: TGTGCCAGCAGGCAACTGTTATCGGGGATGGAACTGTTTTTT. Protein: CASRQLLSGMELFF. J is TRBJ1-4 and V is TRBV6-1, with D unclear. The CDR3 spans 14 residues. From germline, CDR1 is MNHNS and CDR2 SASEGT. Trimming cost V 6 bases and J 12 bases, with 20 bases left between them.

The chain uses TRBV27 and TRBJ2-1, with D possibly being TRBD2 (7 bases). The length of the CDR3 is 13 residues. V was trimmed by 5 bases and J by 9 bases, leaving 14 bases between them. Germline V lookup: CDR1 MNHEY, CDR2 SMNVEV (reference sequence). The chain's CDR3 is CASSIRGAGEQFF. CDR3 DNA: TGTGCCAGCAGTATACGGGGGGCAGGTGAGCAGTTCTTC.

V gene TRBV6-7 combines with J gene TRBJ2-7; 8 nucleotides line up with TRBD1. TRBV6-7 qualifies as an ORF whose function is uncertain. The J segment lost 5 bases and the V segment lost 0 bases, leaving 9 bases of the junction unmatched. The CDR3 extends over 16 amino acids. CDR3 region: CASSYSPPTGENEQYF. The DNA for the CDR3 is TGTGCCAGCAGTTACTCGCCACCGACAGGGGAAAACGAGCAGTACTTC.

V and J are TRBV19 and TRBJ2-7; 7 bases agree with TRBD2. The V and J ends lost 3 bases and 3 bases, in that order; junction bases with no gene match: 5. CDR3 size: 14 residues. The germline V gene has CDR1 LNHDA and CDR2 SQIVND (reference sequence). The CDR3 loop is CASSIRRGNYEQYF. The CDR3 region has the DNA TGTGCCAGTAGTATTAGGCGGGGGAACTACGAGCAGTACTTC.

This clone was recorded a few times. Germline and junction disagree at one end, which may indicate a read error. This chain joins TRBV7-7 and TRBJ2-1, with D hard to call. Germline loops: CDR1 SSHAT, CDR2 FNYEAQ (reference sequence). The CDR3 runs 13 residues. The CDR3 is CASSRDTDNEQFF. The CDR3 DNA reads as TGTGCTAGCAGCCGAGATACTGATAATGAGCAGTTCTTC.

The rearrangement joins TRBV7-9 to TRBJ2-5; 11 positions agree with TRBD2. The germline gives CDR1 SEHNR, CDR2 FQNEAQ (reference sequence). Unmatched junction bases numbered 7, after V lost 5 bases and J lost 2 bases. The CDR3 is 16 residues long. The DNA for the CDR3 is TGTGCCAGCAGCAACCTTGGGACTAGCGGACAAGAGACCCAGTACTTC. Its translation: CASSNLGTSGQETQYF.

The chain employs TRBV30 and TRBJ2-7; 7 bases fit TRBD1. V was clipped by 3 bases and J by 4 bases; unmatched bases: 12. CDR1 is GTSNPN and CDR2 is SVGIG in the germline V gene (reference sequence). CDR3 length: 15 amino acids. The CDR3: CAWSLSGQAQYEQYF. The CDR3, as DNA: TGTGCCTGGAGCCTAAGTGGACAGGCCCAGTACGAGCAGTACTTC.

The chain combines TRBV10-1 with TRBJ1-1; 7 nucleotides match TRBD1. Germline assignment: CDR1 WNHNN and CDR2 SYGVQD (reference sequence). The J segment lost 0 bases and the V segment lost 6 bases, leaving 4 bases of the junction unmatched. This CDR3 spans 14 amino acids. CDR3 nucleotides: TGCGCCAGCAGATCGACAGGGTTGAACACTGAAGCTTTCTTT. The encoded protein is CASRSTGLNTEAFF.

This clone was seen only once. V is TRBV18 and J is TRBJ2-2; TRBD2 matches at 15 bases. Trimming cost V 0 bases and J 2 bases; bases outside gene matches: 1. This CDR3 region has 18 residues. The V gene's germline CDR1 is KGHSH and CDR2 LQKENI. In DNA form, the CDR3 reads TGTGCCAGCTCACCACCGGGACTAGCGGGAGGTAACACCGGGGAGCTGTTTTTT. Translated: CASSPPGLAGGNTGELFF.

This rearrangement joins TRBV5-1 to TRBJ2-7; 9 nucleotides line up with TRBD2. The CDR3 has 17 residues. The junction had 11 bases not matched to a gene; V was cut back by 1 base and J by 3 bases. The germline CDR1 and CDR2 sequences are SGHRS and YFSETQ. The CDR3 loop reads CASSLLPLAGTLYEQYF. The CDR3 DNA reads TGCGCCAGCAGCTTGTTACCCCTAGCGGGGACTCTCTACGAGCAGTACTTC.